This passage covers 14 T cell receptor beta chains from one sample sequenced in a study of blood T cells in healthy people across ages. For the second PCR, which ran for roughly 6 to 11 cycles, a sample-barcoded 5' primer and a J-beta primer mix were used. One entry per CDR3 protein results from TCRdb running MiXCR on the 5' RACE reads. This table has 1.5 million to 2 million distinct CDR3 sequences, 30% to 40% appearing once. Specimen: blood. Receptor source: a human donor in good health.

This clonotype was counted only a few times. The rearrangement links TRBV25-1 to TRBJ2-4, with unresolved D. CDR1 and CDR2 (germline): MGHDK, SYGVNS. This CDR3 is built from 14 residues. V lost 2 bases and J 13 bases, leaving 18 bases between the germline ends. For the CDR3, the DNA is TGTGCCAGCAGTGAAGACACACAGTGGCGTCCCCAGTACTTC. This gives the protein CASSEDTQWRPQYF.

The CDR3 nucleotides are TGTGCCAGCAGACGACAGGGTGGGGAGCCCCAGTACTTC. Translating it yields CASRRQGGEPQYF. The chain joins TRBV6-2 or TRBV6-3 to TRBJ2-7, with 7 positions matching TRBD1. CDR1 is MNHEY and CDR2 is SVGEGT in the germline V gene. The CDR3 runs 13 residues. V trimming: 6 bases; J trimming: 10 bases; junction bases outside the gene matches: 12.

The CDR3 coding sequence is TGTGCCACCAGGGGACTCACTTCAACTGAGCAGTTCTTC. Translated, it gives CATRGLTSTEQFF. V usage is TRBV24-1 and J usage is TRBJ2-1, with D maybe TRBD2 (6 bases). The V gene's germline CDR1 is KGHDR and CDR2 SFDVKD. CDR3 length: 13 amino acids. With 7 bases removed from V and 9 bases from J, the gap between germline ends came to 15 bases.

The CDR3 reads CASSLPLAPQYNEQFF. The CDR3 nucleotides are TGCGCCAGCAGCTTACCCCTAGCGCCTCAATACAATGAGCAGTTCTTC. This chain connects TRBV5-1 to TRBJ2-1; maybe TRBD2 (6 bases). The germline CDR1 and CDR2 sequences are SGHRS and YFSETQ. The germline V and J ends were trimmed by 2 bases and 4 bases, with 16 bases remaining between them. This CDR3 is built from 16 residues.

This clonotype was counted between two and nine times. This sequence joins TRBV6-6 and TRBJ2-1; no reliable D call. CDR3 length equals 12 residues. The V end lost 3 bases, the J end lost 9 bases, and 9 bases lay between the germline ends. Per the germline V gene, CDR1 is MNHNY and CDR2 is SVGAGI (reference sequence). The CDR3 coding sequence is TGTGCCAGCAGTTATGCCCAAGTTGAGCAGTTCTTC. Protein product: CASSYAQVEQFF.

This clonotype was recorded many times. V usage is TRBV7-2 and J usage is TRBJ1-1; D remains ambiguous. The germline V gene encodes CDR1 SGHTA and CDR2 FQGNSA. V lost 2 bases and J lost 1, with 17 bases in between. CDR3 size: 17 residues. The CDR3, as DNA: TGTGCCAGCAGCTTATTCAAAGGCGGGCTGGGGAACACTGAAGCTTTCTTT. Translated, it gives CASSLFKGGLGNTEAFF.

The chain uses TRBV29-1 and TRBJ2-4, with D unresolved. The J call may be mistaken, given a closer DNA end match to TRBJ2-7. Germline lookup yields CDR1 SQVTM and CDR2 ANQGSEA. CDR3 size: 13 residues. The CDR3 protein is CSVEDRWDYEQYF. The CDR3 bases are TGCAGCGTTGAAGACAGGTGGGACTACGAGCAGTACTTC.

This clonotype has at least ten counts. The chain has TRBV4-2 and TRBJ2-1; unclear D gene. The germline V and J ends were trimmed by 1 base and 2 bases, with 0 bases remaining between them. Germline CDR1 is LGHNA and CDR2 is YNFKEQ. The CDR3 sequence is 12 residues long. As DNA, the CDR3 is TGTGCCAGCAGCCAAGCCTACAATGAGCAGTTCTTC. Translation gives CASSQAYNEQFF.

The chain recombines TRBV6-1 with TRBJ2-5; 7 bases line up with TRBD1. The DNA end favors TRBJ2-7, so the J call may be wrong. The CDR3 totals 15 residues. Looked up from germline, CDR1 is MNHNS and CDR2 is SASEGT. CDR3 amino acids: CASRDSGTETYEQYF. The CDR3 DNA follows: TGTGCCAGCAGGGATAGTGGGACAGAGACCTACGAGCAGTACTTC.

The chain couples TRBV10-3 to TRBJ2-7; 10 positions agree with TRBD2. CDR1 ENHRY and CDR2 SYGVKD come from the germline V gene. The CDR3 has 16 residues. V dropped 5 bases and J dropped 0; count of bases not matched to a gene: 7. The CDR3 region is CAISRTSGITSYEQYF. CDR3 coding DNA: TGTGCCATCAGTCGGACTAGCGGAATAACCTCCTACGAGCAGTACTTC.

The V gene is TRBV6-1, the J gene TRBJ2-3; D is possibly TRBD1 (6 bases). Trimming left V 6 bases short and J 2 bases short, with 12 bases between. The CDR3 is 14 amino acids. Germline values: CDR1 MNHNS, CDR2 SASEGT. In nucleotides, the CDR3 is TGTGCCAGCAGATTGGACAGAAACACAGATACGCAGTATTTT. Protein: CASRLDRNTDTQYF.

V gene TRBV9 combines with J gene TRBJ1-5; a possible D gene is TRBD1 (6 bases). Germline assignment: CDR1 SGDLS and CDR2 YYNGEE. The CDR3 covers 15 residues. V was shortened by 0 bases and J by 5 bases, with 12 bases between the two germline ends. CDR3: CASSVEGGVDQPQHF. CDR3 bases: TGTGCCAGCAGCGTAGAGGGGGGGGTCGATCAGCCCCAGCATTTT. The variable domain in full, completed from reference TRBV9 and TRBJ1-5, reads DSGVTQTPKHLITATGQRVTLRCSPRSGDLSVYWYQQSLDQGLQFLIQYYNGEERAKGNILERFSAQQFPDLHSELNLSSLELGDSALYFCASSVEGGVDQPQHFGDGTRLSIL.

The rearrangement uses TRBV13 and TRBJ2-7; D assignment may be TRBD1 or TRBD2 (5 bases each). CDR1 and CDR2 from the germline V gene are PRHDT and FYEKMQ (reference sequence). This CDR3 is built from 16 residues. V lost 3 bases and J 2 bases, leaving 17 bases between the germline ends. The CDR3 coding sequence is TGTGCCAGCAGCTTCGGGGCCCCCTCCGAGGCCTACGAGCAGTACTTC. This sequence encodes CASSFGAPSEAYEQYF.

The V call is TRBV4-3, the J call TRBJ2-3, with 13 nucleotides matching TRBD2. V shed 4 bases, J shed 5 bases, and the junction held 6 bases outside the gene matches. Per the germline V gene, CDR1 is LGHNA and CDR2 is YSLEER. The CDR3 covers 16 residues. The CDR3 DNA sequence: TGCGCCAGCAGCCTAGAAGGGACTAGCGGGATAGATACGCAGTATTTT. Its translation is CASSLEGTSGIDTQYF.